This T cell receptor (beta chain) was obtained from a study of shared clonotypes between healthy human individuals. Study-level results: Collection of samples was limited to blood; tissue repertoires likely differ. Naive subsets tended to show greater estimated richness than memory subsets.

The V gene's germline CDR1 is LNHDA and CDR2 SQIVND (reference sequence). The V gene end was trimmed by 6 bases and the J gene end by 9 bases; junction bases not matched to a gene: 4. The CDR3 runs to 13 residues. In the case of this clone: What it binds is unknown.

A roughly 200 ng quantity of DNA, 25,000 to 30,000 T cell genomes, went into the sorted-subset replicate PCRs. Some clones are missing from TCRdb's copy, which holds only in-frame ones; the method was immunoSEQ multiplex PCR. The sample lists under 200,000 clones; roughly 91% were seen once. The sequenced sample consisted of naive CD4+ T cells sorted from blood. Subset described: CD45RA+ positively selected. This TCR was recovered from a woman in her twenties or thirties in good health. The V gene is TRBV19, the J gene TRBJ1-6; 8 bases map to TRBD1. The DNA for the CDR3 is TGTGCCAGTAGAAGACAGGGGAGTTCACCCCTCCACTTT. This translates into CASRRQGSSPLHF.